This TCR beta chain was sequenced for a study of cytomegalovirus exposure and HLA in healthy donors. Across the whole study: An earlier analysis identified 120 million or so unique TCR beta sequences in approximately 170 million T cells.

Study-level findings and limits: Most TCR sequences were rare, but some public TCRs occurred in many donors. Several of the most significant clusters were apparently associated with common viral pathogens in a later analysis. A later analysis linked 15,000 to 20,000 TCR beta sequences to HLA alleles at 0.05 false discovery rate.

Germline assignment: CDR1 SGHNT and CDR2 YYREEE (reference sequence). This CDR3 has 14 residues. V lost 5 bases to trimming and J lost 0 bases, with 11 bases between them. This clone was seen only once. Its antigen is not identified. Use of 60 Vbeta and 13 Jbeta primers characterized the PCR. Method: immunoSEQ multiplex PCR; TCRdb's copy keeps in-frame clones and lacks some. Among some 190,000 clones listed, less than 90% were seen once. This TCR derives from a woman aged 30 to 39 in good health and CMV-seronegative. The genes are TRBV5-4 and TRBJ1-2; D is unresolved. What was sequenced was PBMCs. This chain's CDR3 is CASRYAGTNYGYTF. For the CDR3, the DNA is TGTGCCAGCAGATATGCAGGCACTAACTATGGCTACACCTTC.